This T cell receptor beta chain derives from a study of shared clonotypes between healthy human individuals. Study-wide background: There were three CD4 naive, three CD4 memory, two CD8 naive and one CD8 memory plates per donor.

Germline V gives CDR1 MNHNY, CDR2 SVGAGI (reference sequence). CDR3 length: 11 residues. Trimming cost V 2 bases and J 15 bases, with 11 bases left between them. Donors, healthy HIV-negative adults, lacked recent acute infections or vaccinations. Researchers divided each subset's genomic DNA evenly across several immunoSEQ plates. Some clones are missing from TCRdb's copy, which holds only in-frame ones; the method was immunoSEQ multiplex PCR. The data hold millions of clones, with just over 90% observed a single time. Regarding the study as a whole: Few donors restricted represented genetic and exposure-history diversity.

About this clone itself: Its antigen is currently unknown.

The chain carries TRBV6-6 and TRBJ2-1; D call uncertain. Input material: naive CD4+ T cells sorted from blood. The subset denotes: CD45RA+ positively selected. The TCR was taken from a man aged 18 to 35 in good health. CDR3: CASSYTERWFF. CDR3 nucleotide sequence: TGTGCCAGCAGTTACACGGAAAGGTGGTTCTTC.